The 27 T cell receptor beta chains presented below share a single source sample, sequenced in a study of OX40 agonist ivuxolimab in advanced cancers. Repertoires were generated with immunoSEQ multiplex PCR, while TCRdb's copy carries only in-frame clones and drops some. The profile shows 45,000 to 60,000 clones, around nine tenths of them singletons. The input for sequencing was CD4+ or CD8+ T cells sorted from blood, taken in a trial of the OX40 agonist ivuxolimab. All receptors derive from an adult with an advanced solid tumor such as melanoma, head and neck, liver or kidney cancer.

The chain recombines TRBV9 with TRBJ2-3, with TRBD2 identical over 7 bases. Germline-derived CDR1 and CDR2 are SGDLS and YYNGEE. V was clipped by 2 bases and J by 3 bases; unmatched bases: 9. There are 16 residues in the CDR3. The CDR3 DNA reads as TGTGCCAGCAGCGTCTTCAGCGGGGCCGGGACAGATACGCAGTATTTT. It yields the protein CASSVFSGAGTDTQYF.

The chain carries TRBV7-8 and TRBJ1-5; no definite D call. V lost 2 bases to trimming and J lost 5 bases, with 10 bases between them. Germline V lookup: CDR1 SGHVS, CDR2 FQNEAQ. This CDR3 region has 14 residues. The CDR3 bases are TGTGCCAGCAGCTTATTAGGTTTCTATCAGCCCCAGCATTTT. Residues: CASSLLGFYQPQHF. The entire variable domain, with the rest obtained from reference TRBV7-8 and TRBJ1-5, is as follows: GAGVSQSPRYKVAKRGQDVALRCDPISGHVSLFWYQQALGQGPEFLTYFQNEAQLDKSGLPSDRFFAERPEGSVSTLKIQRTQQEDSAVYLCASSLLGFYQPQHFGDGTRLSIL.

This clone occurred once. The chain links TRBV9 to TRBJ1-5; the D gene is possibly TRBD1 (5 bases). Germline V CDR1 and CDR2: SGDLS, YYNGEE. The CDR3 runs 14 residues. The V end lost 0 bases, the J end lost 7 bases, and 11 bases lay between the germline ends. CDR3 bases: TGTGCCAGCAGCGTAGCGGGGGACGGGCAGCCCCAGCATTTT. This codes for CASSVAGDGQPQHF.

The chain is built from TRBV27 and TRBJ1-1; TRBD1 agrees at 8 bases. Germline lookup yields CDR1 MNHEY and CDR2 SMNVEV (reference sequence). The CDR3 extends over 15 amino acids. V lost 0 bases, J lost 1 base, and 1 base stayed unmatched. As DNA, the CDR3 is TGTGCCAGCAGTTTATCGGACAGGGCGAACACTGAAGCTTTCTTT. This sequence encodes CASSLSDRANTEAFF.

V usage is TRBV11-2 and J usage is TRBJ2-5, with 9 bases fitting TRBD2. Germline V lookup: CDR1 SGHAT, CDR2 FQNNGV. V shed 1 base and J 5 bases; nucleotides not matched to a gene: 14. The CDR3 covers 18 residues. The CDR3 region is CASSLAASGEPLAETQYF. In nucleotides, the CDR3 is TGTGCCAGCAGCTTAGCGGCTAGCGGGGAACCTCTAGCGGAGACCCAGTACTTC. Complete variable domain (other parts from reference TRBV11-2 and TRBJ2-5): EAGVAQSPRYKIIEKRQSVAFWCNPISGHATLYWYQQILGQGPKLLIQFQNNGVVDDSQLPKDRFSAERLKGVDSTLKIQPAKLEDSAVYLCASSLAASGEPLAETQYFGPGTRLLVL.

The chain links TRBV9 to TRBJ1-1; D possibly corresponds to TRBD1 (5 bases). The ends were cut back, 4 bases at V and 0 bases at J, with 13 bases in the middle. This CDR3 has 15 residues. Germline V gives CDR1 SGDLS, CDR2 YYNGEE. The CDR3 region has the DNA TGTGCCAGCAGCCTTGGGGGAGGGATGAACACTGAAGCTTTCTTT. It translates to CASSLGGGMNTEAFF.

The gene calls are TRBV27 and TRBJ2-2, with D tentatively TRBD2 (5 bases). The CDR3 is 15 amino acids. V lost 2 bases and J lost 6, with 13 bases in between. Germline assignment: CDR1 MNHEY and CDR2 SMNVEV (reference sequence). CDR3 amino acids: CASSLIEGSAGELFF. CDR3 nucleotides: TGTGCCAGCAGTTTAATTGAAGGGAGTGCCGGGGAGCTGTTTTTT.

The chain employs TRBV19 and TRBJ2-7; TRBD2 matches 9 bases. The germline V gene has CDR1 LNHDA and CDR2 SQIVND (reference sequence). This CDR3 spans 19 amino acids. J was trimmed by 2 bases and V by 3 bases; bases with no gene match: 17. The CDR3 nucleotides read TGTGCCAGTAGTATTATAGGGTCCCGAGGGGCTAGCGGGGCCTACGAGCAGTACTTC. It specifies CASSIIGSRGASGAYEQYF.

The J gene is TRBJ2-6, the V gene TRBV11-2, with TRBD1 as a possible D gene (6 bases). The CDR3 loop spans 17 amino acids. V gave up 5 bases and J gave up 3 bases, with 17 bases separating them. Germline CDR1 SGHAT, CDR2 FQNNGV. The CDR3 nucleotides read TGTGCCAGCAGCAGCGCTTCAGGGGCATTTGGGGCCAACGTCCTGACTTTC. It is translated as CASSSASGAFGANVLTF.

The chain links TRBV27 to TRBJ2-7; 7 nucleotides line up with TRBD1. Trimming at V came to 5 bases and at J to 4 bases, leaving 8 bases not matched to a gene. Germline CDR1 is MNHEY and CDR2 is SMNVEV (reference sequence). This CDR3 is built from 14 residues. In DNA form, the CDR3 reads TGTGCCAGCAGTATACAGGGGTCAGAGTACGAGCAGTACTTC. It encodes CASSIQGSEYEQYF.

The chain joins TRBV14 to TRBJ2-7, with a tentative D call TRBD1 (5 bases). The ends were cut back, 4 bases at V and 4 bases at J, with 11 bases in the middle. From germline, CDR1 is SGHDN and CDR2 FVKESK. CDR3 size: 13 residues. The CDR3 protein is CASSPTENYEQYF. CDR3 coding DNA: TGTGCCAGCAGCCCGACAGAAAATTACGAGCAGTACTTC.

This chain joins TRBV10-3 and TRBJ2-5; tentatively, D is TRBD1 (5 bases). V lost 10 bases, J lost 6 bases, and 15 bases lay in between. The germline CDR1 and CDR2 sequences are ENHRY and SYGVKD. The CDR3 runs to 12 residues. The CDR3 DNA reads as TGTGCCAGCCGGACACCCCCGAAGACCCAGTACTTC. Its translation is CASRTPPKTQYF.

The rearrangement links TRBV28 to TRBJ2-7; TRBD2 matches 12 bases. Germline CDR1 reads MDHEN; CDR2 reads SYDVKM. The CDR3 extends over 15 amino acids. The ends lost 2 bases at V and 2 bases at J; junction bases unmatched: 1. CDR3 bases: TGTGCCAGCAGTTTAACTAGCGGGAGGACCTACGAGCAGTACTTC. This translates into CASSLTSGRTYEQYF.

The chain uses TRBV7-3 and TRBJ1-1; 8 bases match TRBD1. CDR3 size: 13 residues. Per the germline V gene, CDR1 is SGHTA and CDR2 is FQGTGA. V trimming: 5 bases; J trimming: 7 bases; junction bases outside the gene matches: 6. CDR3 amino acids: CASSPQGAGEAFF. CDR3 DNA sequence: TGTGCCAGCAGCCCGCAGGGGGCGGGTGAAGCTTTCTTT.

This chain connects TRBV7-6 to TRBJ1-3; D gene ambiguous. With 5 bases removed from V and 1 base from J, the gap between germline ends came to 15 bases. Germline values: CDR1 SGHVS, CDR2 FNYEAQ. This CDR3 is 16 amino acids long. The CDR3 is CASSDEGPRSGNTIYF. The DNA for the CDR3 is TGTGCCAGCAGCGATGAGGGCCCCAGGTCTGGAAACACCATATATTTT.

The CDR3 region has the DNA TGTGCCAGTAGTATTCTCCCAGTCATCTATGGCTACACCTTC. It specifies CASSILPVIYGYTF. J is TRBJ1-2 and V is TRBV19; D unresolved. This CDR3 comprises 14 residues. V shed 3 bases and J shed 4 bases, with 12 bases lying between them. The germline V gene encodes CDR1 LNHDA and CDR2 SQIVND (reference sequence).

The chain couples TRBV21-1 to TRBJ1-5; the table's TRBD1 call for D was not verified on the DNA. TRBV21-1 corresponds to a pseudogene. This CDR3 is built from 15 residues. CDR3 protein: CASSLRTGGNQPQHF. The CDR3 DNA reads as TGTGCCAGCAGCCTACGGACAGGGGGTAATCAGCCCCAGCATTTT.

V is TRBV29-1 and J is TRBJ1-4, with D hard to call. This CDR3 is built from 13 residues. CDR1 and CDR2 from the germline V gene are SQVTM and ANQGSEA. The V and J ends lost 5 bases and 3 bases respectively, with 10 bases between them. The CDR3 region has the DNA TGCAGCGTTACCTGGGGATCTAATGAAAAACTGTTTTTT. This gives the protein CSVTWGSNEKLFF.

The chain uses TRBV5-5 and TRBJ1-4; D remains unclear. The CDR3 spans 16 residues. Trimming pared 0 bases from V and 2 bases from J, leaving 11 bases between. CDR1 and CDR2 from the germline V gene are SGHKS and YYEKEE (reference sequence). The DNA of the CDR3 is TGTGCCAGCAGCTTGGGAGTTGCATTGACTAATGAAAAACTGTTTTTT. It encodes CASSLGVALTNEKLFF.

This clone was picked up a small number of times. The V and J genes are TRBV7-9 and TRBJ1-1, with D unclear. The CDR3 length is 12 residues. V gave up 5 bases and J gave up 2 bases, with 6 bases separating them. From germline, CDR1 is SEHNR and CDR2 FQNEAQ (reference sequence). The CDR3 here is CASSHRNTEAFF. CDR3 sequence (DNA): TGTGCCAGCAGCCACAGAAACACTGAAGCTTTCTTT.

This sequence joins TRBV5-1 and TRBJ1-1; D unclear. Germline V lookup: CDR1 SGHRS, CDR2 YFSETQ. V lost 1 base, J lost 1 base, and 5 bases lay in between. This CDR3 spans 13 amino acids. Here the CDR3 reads CASSLTRNTEAFF. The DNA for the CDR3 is TGCGCCAGCAGCTTGACCCGGAACACTGAAGCTTTCTTT.

The chain's CDR3 is CASSVVGAGANVLTF. The CDR3 DNA reads as TGTGCCAGCAGCGTCGTAGGCGCTGGGGCCAACGTCCTGACTTTC. V is TRBV27 and J is TRBJ2-6; D ambiguous. The V gene lost 6 bases and the J gene lost 2 bases, with 11 bases spanning the gap. The CDR3 consists of 15 residues. The germline V gene encodes CDR1 MNHEY and CDR2 SMNVEV (reference sequence).

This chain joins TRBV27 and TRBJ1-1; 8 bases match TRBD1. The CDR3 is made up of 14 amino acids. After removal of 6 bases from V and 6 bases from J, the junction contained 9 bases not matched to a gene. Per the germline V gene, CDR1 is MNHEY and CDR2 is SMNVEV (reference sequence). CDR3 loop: CASSPGQENAEAFF. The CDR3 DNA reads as TGTGCCAGCAGCCCGGGACAGGAGAATGCTGAAGCTTTCTTT.

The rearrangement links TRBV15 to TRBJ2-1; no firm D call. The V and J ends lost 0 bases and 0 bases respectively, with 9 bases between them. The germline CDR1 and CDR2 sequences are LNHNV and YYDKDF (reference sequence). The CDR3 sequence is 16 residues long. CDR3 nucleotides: TGTGCCACCAGCAGAGATCGCGGATACTCCTACAATGAGCAGTTCTTC. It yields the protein CATSRDRGYSYNEQFF.

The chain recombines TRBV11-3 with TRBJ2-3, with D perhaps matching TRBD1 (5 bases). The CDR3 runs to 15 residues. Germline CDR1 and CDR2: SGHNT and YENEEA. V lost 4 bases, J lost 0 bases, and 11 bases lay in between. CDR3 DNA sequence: TGTGCCAGCAGCTATATAACAGGAAGCACAGATACGCAGTATTTT. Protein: CASSYITGSTDTQYF.

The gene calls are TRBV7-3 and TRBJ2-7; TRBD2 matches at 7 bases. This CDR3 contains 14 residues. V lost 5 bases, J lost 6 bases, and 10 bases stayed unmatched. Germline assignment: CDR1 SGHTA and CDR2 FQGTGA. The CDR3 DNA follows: TGTGCCAGCAGCGCCACCGGGACGGGGGGCGAGCAGTACTTC. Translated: CASSATGTGGEQYF.

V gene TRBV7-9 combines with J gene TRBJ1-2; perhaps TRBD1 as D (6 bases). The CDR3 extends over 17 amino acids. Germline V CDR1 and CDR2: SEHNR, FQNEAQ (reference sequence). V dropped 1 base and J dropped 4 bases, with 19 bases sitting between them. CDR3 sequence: CASSLGVAGEAPYGYTF. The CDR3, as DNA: TGTGCCAGCAGCTTAGGTGTGGCAGGGGAAGCCCCCTATGGCTACACCTTC.